This T cell receptor (beta chain) came from a study of T cells in localized non-small cell lung cancer. Points from the study as a whole: Because researchers sequenced only one region of the tumor, heterogeneity is still possible. Researchers found a median around 61 of the top 100 tumor clones in adjacent lung. Density of T cells in blood, when higher, went with longer overall survival.

The protocol was immunoSEQ multiplex PCR, while the TCRdb copy is restricted to in-frame clones and leaves out a portion. The sample yields roughly 16,000 clones, about 83% seen once. On this clone itself: Its antigen is as yet unknown.

The source is a male donor aged 60 or over with stage III lung adenocarcinoma. The starting material was peripheral blood, obtained before any cancer treatment.

DNA of the CDR3: TGTGCCAGCGACTCCCGTAGGGGTAACGGTGAGCAGTACTTC. Translating it yields CASDSRRGNGEQYF. The chain links TRBV11-2 to TRBJ2-7, with D possibly being TRBD1 (5 bases). V lost 8 bases to trimming and J lost 7 bases, with 21 bases between them. The CDR3 contains 14 residues. Germline-derived CDR1 and CDR2 are SGHAT and FQNNGV.